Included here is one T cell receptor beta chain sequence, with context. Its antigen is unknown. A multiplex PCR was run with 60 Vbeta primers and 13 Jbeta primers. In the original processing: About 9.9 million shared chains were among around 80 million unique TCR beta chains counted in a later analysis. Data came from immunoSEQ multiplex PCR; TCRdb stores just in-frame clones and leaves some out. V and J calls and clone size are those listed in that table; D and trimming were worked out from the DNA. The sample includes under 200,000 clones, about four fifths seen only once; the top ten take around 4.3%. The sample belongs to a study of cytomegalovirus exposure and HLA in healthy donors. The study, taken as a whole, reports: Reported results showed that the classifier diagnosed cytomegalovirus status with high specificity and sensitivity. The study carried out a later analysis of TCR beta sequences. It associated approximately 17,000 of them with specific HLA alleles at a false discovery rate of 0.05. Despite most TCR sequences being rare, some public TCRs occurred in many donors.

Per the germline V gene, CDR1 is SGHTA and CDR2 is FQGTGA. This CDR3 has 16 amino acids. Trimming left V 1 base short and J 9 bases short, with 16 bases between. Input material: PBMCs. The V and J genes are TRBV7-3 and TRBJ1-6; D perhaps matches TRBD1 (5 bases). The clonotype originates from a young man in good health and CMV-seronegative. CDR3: CASSLKGRVSGSPLHF. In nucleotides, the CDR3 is TGTGCCAGCAGCTTAAAAGGCAGGGTTAGCGGTTCACCCCTCCACTTT.